The present TCR beta chain was sequenced within a study of blood T cell repertoires in COVID-19. Produced via immunoSEQ multiplex PCR; TCRdb's table is partial and in-frame only. The data show just under 20,000 clones, around 83% seen once. After removal of 4 bases from V and 5 bases from J, the junction contained 5 bases not matched to a gene. This CDR3 has 13 amino acids. Germline V gives CDR1 SGHRS, CDR2 YFSETQ. This TCR was recovered from a human donor with active COVID-19. The donor label of this sample is uncertain. The chain links TRBV5-1 to TRBJ2-5; 7 nucleotides agree with TRBD1. The specimen was peripheral blood. CDR3 amino acids: CASSPTGTETQYF. The CDR3 DNA reads as TGCGCCAGCAGCCCGACAGGGACCGAGACCCAGTACTTC.